This paragraph reports one T cell receptor (beta chain). The germline V gene encodes CDR1 LGHDT and CDR2 YNNKEL (reference sequence). The CDR3 totals 12 residues. V shed 3 bases and J shed 7 bases, with 6 bases lying between them. This sample is drawn from a study of blood T cell repertoires in COVID-19. Overall study context: T cells, B-cell-depleted T cells, or PBMCs supplied cDNA or gDNA.

Assay used: immunoSEQ multiplex PCR; TCRdb lists only in-frame clones, some missing. The table includes about 170,000 clones, 70% to 90% detected once. The Seattle patients joined while their infection was active and were tracked longitudinally afterward. The chain has TRBV3-1 (or the pseudogene TRBV3-2) and TRBJ1-4; a possible D gene is TRBD1 (6 bases). This TCR derives from a woman aged 80 or older with COVID-19, enrolled during active disease. What was sequenced was peripheral blood. CDR3 amino acids: CASSHRGEKLFF. In nucleotides, the CDR3 is TGTGCCAGCAGCCACAGGGGTGAAAAACTGTTTTTT.